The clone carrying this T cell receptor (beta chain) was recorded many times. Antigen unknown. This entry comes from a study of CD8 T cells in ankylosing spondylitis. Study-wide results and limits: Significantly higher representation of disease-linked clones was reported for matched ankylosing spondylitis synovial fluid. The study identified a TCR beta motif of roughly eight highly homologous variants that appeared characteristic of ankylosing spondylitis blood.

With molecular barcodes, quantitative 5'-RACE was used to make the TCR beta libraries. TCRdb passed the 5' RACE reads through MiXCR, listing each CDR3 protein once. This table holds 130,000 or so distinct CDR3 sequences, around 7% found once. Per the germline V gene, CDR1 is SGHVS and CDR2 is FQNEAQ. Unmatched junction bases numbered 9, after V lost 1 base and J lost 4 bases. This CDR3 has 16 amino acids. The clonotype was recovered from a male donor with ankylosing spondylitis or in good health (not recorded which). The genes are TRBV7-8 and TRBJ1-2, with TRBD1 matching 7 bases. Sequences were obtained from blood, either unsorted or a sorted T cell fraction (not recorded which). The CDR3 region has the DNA TGTGCCAGCAGCTTAGGAGGGACAGCCCCCCTCTATGGCTACACCTTC. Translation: CASSLGGTAPLYGYTF.